This T cell receptor beta chain was captured by sequencing in a study of T cells in Graves' hyperthyroidism and ophthalmopathy (dated by TCRdb to the late 2010s). A note on the overall study: Peripheral blood was sampled at the time of initial diagnosis, prior to any treatment. A discovery cohort of about 95 patients, fewer than 50 with Graves' ophthalmopathy and about 60 with stable Graves' hyperthyroidism, was used to find distinguishing TCR V-J signatures. An independent validation cohort of around 19 hyperthyroidism patients and about 15 patients who later progressed to ophthalmopathy tested prospective prediction of ophthalmopathy. The 100 discovery patients were divided at random into training and test sets in a 7:3 ratio. Thyroid tissue and blood T-cell repertoires from several Graves' hyperthyroidism patients were also compared in the study. Following sampling, methimazole starting at 30 mg daily was given to hyperthyroidism patients, and high-dose intravenous methylprednisolone was given to ophthalmopathy patients. The paper reports TCR Vbeta CDR3 sequencing of some 140 peripheral blood samples: approximately 41 ophthalmopathy, some 80 hyperthyroidism and some 17 progressor patients. Results and caveats for the whole study, not just this receptor: A 13 V-J signature model separated ophthalmopathy from stable hyperthyroidism, with over 85% sensitivity and 81% to 82% specificity in cross-validation and 80%/75% in testing. Most expanded thyroid clonotypes (frequency above 0.001) were also detected in blood, suggesting blood repertoires may reflect thyroid immune responses. Sample size was not statistically predetermined, and blinding of investigators to group allocation was not performed. During validation, the model predicted progression to ophthalmopathy a median of roughly six months ahead of onset, with almost 71% sensitivity and 72.22% specificity.

As regards this clonotype: Its antigen is still unknown. No base quality values were provided; no much bigger clone lies one nucleotide off.

Compared with germline, V lacks 9 bases and J lacks 5 bases; bases without a gene match: 5. From a lookup of the germline V gene, CDR1 and CDR2 are KGHDR and SFDVKD. The CDR3 starts with the cysteine, ends with the phenylalanine, and has 13 residues. The kept DNA is CDR3 alone, 39 bases in frame from the first base. Graves' hyperthyroidism was defined as stable when no progression to ophthalmopathy occurred over 18 months of follow-up. The hyperthyroidism patients were between 18 and 65 years old and newly diagnosed, with a disease duration of less than 2 months. The study excluded patients with uncontrolled infections, other autoimmune diseases, pregnancy or lactation. Clinical symptoms, serum thyroxine and TRAb, thyroid ultrasound, and orbital computed tomography formed the basis for the diagnoses. PBMCs were separated from about 10 ml of fresh peripheral blood using Ficoll-Paque density gradient centrifugation. Total RNA was extracted with Trizol reagent, and quality was checked on an Agilent 2100 Bioanalyzer.

The TCR beta CDR3 regions were amplified from the RNA transcripts. A first-round RT-PCR of the TCR CDR3 used the HTBI primer set with the Qiagen OneStep RT-PCR kit. A second multiplex PCR round built the libraries, followed by size selection and purification. Paired-end sequencing of the libraries was performed with 100 bp reads on an Illumina HiSeq2000. On the study's bioinformatics: SOAPnuke was used to process the raw data, removing reads that contained adapters or uncalled bases, had a mean Phred below 15, or lacked an exact match to the constant primer or identifier. COPE v1.2.5 was used to merge the high-quality paired reads, and each unique nucleotide sequence was defined as a clonotype. MiTCR v1.1 was used to align clonotypes to the IMGT TRBV, TRBD and TRBJ reference segments. Analysis was restricted to V-J combinations with a frequency above 0.0001, which covered about 99% of repertoires. A TCS score was defined as the ratio of F50 (clonal expansion) to E x V (chaos), with BLOSUM62-based TCRdist applied between CDR3 peptides within each V-J. Welch's t-statistics and random forest reduced some 510 V-J features to about 12, which were used in a naive Bayes classifier (R e1071). TCRdb passed the public sequencing reads through fastp at Q25 and MiXCR, retaining productive beta sequences. Each CDR3 protein appears once, grouped with its most common genes and DNA. TCRdb's processing, not the authors', yielded these V and J calls. The sample table contains about 500,000 distinct CDR3 sequences; only one count was recorded for 16% of them. Approximately 18% of the sample rests with the top ten.

Recombination connected TRBV24-1 to TRBJ2-2, with 7 bases aligning to TRBD2. The source material was blood. This TCR was sampled from a woman between 18 and 29 years old with Graves' hyperthyroidism. The bases are TGTGCCACCGGGGAGGGAGAGACCGGGGAGCTGTTTTTT. This sequence encodes CATGEGETGELFF.